This T cell receptor (beta chain) was retrieved from a study of T cells after yellow fever vaccination. Study-level points and caveats: The secondary T-cell response peaked on day 5, not day 15, but was weaker.

CDR1 is LGHNA, CDR2 YNFKEQ, per germline. CDR3 length: 15 residues. J gave up 6 bases and V 6 bases, and 5 bases lay outside the gene matches. Template switching by 5'RACE produced TCR cDNA, adding a universal primer site and UMIs. TCRdb reprocessed the 5' RACE reads via MiXCR and lists one record per CDR3 protein. The table records about 320,000 distinct CDR3 sequences, around 7.3% of them present only once. In regard to this clonotype: Its antigen is not known.

This sequence originates from a man aged 18 to 30 who received the YFV17D yellow fever vaccine. The sample in question was PBMCs, obtained around 45 days after the first yellow fever vaccination. The V call is TRBV4-2, the J call TRBJ2-2, with 12 bases that match TRBD2. DNA of the CDR3: TGTGCCAGCAGGTCTAGCGGGGGGGCCGCCGGGGAGCTGTTTTTT. It is translated as CASRSSGGAAGELFF.